This T cell receptor (beta chain) was identified in a study of cytomegalovirus exposure and HLA in healthy donors. In regard to this clone: No antigen is known for it.

General study findings and limits: Reported results showed that the classifier diagnosed cytomegalovirus status with high specificity and sensitivity. In vitro checks showed that a few CMV-associated chains really do target CMV antigens. Many donors shared some public TCRs, even though most TCR sequences were rare.

The V and J ends lost 5 bases and 5 bases respectively, with 18 bases between them. This CDR3 has 15 amino acids. Germline CDR1 is SNHLY and CDR2 is FYNNEI. Separate from the roughly 630-subject first cohort was the approximately 120-subject validation cohort, to which the donors belonged. Libraries were prepared by immunoSEQ multiplex PCR; TCRdb keeps only in-frame clonotypes and omits some of them. The table shows about 100,000 clones, with less than 95% occurring only once. V is TRBV2 and J is TRBJ2-5; D call uncertain. Source material: PBMCs. The TCR originated in a woman in her late teens or twenties in good health and CMV-seronegative. CDR3 in DNA: TGTGCCAGCAGTCTCCTTCCGGGTCGCGTCGAGACCCAGTACTTC. Amino acid sequence: CASSLLPGRVETQYF.